This TCR beta chain is from a study of CD8+CD57+ T cells in acquired aplastic anemia. Looking at the study overall: Healthy donor CD4+ cell samples had a mean of roughly 10 million reads.

This clonotype has a handful of counts. Being one base from a much bigger clone, this may be a read error. The CDR3 is 15 amino acids. Profiling of TCR beta VDJ combinations and CDR3 sequences used genomic DNA as template. A single record per CDR3 protein comes from TCRdb applying MiXCR to the reads. The data hold 400,000 to 450,000 distinct CDR3 sequences, with roughly 64% observed a single time. The clonotype originates from a human donor in good health, serving as a control. The chain employs TRBV12-3 or TRBV12-4 and TRBJ2-1, with 8 bases aligning to TRBD2. Material for sequencing was sorted CD4+, CD8+, or CD8+CD57+ T cells (not recorded which) from PBMCs. Here the CDR3 DNA reads TGTGCCAGCAGTTTAAGTAGCGGGGTTTACAATGAGCAGTCCTTC. It translates to CASSLSSGVYNEQSF.